The present entry profiles one T cell receptor (beta chain) with its context. Its matching antigen is unknown. The data were taken from a study of T cell responses to AZD1222 COVID-19 vaccine. Per germline, CDR1 MDHEN and CDR2 SYDVKM. CDR3 length equals 15 residues. Trimming left V 4 bases short and J 0 bases short, with 12 bases between. Overall study findings and caveats: Baseline testing showed seropositivity in only six or seven AZD1222 recipients. After the peak T cell response, and only then, were repertoires sampled. The span of vaccine-associated CD4 TCRs extended across spike, with dominance at 160-218 and 743-854. White British donors predominated, females outnumbered males, and clonal diversity was possibly underestimated.

Repertoires were generated with immunoSEQ multiplex PCR, while TCRdb's copy carries only in-frame clones and drops some. The sample records 150,000 to 200,000 clones, about 92% being singletons. Sequences were derived from peripheral blood, sampled on day 0 of AZD1222 vaccination. The chain has TRBV28 and TRBJ1-2; D not certain. This sequence originates from an adult in good health. The CDR3 DNA reads TGTGCCAGCAGTTCCCACAGTGAATCTAACTATGGCTACACCTTC. Translation: CASSSHSESNYGYTF.